The present entry profiles one TCR beta chain with its context. What this receptor recognizes is not known. No qualities accompany the bases; no much larger clone lies one base away. TCR beta repertoires were profiled from peripheral blood of about a dozen young patients with multiple sclerosis to demonstrate the VDJtools post-analysis software. The patients with multiple sclerosis were children and adolescents between roughly 6 and 17 years of age. This sample was taken from a study of post-analysis software for immune sequencing data (dated by TCRdb to about 2015). In terms of the full investigation: Disease courses on record covered relapsing-remitting, secondary progressive and progressive-relapsing multiple sclerosis, though some patients had no subtype annotation. The patient repertoires were set against under 12 previously published healthy control repertoires from donors whose ages ranged from roughly 6 to 27 years. A subset of samples was prepared in parallel using single-end sample barcoding, then pooled and co-amplified after Illumina adapter ligation. Results and caveats for the whole study, not just this receptor: When samples were clustered directly using the F measure, samples prepared in the same batch co-clustered strongly, which prompted a batch-effect correction. Significantly lower normalized Chao1 diversity was found in multiple sclerosis patients than in controls, suggesting substantial peripheral T-cell clonal expansion. Significantly higher frequencies in patients than in controls were found for about five TRBV segments, including TRBV5-6, TRBV5-1 and TRBV20-1. The control group was slightly older than the multiple sclerosis patient group.

Receptors were amplified or captured by PCR. Instrument on record: Illumina HiSeq 2500. To reduce PCR and sequencing biases, unique molecular identifiers were built into the TCR beta cDNA libraries. Per 1 to 10 million input T cells, 500,000 or so cDNA molecules were obtained, such that each molecule approximated one T cell. The same protocol used for the earlier healthy control dataset was applied to prepare and sequence the patient libraries. Within a given batch, samples were prepared together, multiplexed and sequenced on the same HiSeq lane. In the authors' own workflow: MIGEC handled the raw barcoded reads, throwing out single-read molecular identifier groups before consensus assembly and CDR3 extraction. Clonotype tables were post-analysed with VDJtools, normalizing diversity by down-sampling all datasets to the smallest sample size. Repertoire overlap clustering matched CDR3 amino acid but not nucleotide sequences to correct batch-related cross-sample contamination. TCRdb ran its own pipeline on the public reads, namely fastp trimming at Q25 and MiXCR clone calling, and kept in-frame beta chains. Entries are consolidated by CDR3 protein sequence, retaining the most common genes and DNA. The V and J calls were not made by the authors but by TCRdb's processing. The sample table contains 740,000 or so distinct CDR3 sequences; only one count was recorded for approximately 57% of them. The ten most abundant clones make up approximately 4.4% of the sample.

CDR1 is given as LNHNV and CDR2 as YYDKDF, both from the germline V gene (reference sequence). Counted from cysteine to phenylalanine, this CDR3 has 15 amino acids. Solely the CDR3 DNA is kept, with 45 bases framed from the first base. V ends up 2 bases short and J 3 bases short, with an unmatched junction base count of 1. The TCR comes from a girl aged 10-17 years with multiple sclerosis. Sequenced input: blood. The chain joins TRBV15 to TRBJ2-5; a stretch of 12 junction bases matches TRBD2. The DNA sequence is TGTGCCACCAGCAGACGACTAGCGGGGGAAGAGACCCAGTACTTC. Its translation is CATSRRLAGEETQYF. Reference TRBV15 and TRBJ2-5 genes cover what lies past the CDR3, so the full variable domain is DAMVIQNPRYQVTQFGKPVTLSCSQTLNHNVMYWYQQKSSQAPKLLFHYYDKDFNNEADTPDNFQSRRPNTSFCFLDIRSPGLGDTAMYLCATSRRLAGEETQYFGPGTRLLVL.